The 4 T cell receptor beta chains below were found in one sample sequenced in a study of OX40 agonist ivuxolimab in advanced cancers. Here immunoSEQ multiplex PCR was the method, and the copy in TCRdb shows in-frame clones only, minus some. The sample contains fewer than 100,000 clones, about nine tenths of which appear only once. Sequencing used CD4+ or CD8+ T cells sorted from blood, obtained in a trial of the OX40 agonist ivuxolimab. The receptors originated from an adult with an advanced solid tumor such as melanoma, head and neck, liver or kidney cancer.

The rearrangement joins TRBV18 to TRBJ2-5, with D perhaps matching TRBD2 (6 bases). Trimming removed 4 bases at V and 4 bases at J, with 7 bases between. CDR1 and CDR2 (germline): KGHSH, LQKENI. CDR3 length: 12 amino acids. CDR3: CASSRLGETQYF. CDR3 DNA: TGTGCCAGCTCACGACTAGGAGAGACCCAGTACTTC.

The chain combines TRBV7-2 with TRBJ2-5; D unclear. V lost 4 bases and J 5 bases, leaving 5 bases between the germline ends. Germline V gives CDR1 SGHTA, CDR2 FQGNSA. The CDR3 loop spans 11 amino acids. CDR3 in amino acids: CASSSWETQYF. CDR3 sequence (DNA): TGTGCCAGCAGCTCCTGGGAGACCCAGTACTTC. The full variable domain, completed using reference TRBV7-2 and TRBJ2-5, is GAGVSQSPSNKVTEKGKDVELRCDPISGHTALYWYRQSLGQGLEFLIYFQGNSAPDKSGLPSDRFSAERTGGSVSTLTIQRTQQEDSAVYLCASSSWETQYFGPGTRLLVL.

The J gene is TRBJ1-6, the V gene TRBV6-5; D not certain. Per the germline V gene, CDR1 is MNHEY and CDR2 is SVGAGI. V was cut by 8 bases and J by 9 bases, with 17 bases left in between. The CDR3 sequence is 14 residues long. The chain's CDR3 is CASGVTMVGSPLHF. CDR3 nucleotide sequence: TGTGCCAGCGGCGTGACGATGGTGGGTTCACCCCTCCACTTT.

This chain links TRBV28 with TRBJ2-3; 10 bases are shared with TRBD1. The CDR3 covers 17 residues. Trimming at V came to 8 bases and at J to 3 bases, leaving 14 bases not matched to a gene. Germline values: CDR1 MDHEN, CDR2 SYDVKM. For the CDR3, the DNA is TGTGCCAGCTTTCAAGGGGGACAGGGGAGAGGTACAGATACGCAGTATTTT. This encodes CASFQGGQGRGTDTQYF.